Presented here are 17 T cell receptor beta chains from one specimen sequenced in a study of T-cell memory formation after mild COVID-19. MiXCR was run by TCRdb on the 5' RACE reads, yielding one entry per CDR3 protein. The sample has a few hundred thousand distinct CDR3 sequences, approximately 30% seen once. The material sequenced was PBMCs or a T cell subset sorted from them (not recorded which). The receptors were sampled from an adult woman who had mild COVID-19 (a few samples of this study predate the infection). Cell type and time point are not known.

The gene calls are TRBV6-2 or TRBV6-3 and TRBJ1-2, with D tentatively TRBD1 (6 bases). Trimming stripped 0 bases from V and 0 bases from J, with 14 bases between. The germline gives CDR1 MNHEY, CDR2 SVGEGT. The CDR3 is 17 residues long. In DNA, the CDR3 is TGTGCCAGCAGTTACTCTGATTACAGGGCTTCTAACTATGGCTACACCTTC. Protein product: CASSYSDYRASNYGYTF.

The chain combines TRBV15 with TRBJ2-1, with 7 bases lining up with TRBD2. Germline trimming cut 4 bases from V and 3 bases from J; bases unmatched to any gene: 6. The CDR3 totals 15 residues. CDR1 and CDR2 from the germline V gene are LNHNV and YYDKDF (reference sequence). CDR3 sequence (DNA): TGTGCCACCAGCACCGACCGGGACTACTACAATGAGCAGTTCTTC. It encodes CATSTDRDYYNEQFF.

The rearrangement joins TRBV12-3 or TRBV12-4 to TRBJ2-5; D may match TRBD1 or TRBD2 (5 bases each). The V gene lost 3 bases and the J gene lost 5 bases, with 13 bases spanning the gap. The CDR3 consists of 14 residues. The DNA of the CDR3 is TGTGCCAGCAGTTTGAGGGGTAACCTCGAGACCCAGTACTTC. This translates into CASSLRGNLETQYF.

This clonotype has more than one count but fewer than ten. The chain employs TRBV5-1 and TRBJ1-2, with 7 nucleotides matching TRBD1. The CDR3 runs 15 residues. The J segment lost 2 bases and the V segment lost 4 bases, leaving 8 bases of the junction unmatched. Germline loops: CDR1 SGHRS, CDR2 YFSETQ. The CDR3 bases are TGCGCCAGCAGCCGAGATGGACAGGCAAACTATGGCTACACCTTC. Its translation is CASSRDGQANYGYTF.

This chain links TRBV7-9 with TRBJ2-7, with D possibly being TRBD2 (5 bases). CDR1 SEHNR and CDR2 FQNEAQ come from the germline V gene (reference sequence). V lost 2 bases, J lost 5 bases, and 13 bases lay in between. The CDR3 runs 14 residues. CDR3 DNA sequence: TGTGCCAGCAGCTTAAACGACTACTCTCACGAGCAGTACTTC. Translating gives CASSLNDYSHEQYF.

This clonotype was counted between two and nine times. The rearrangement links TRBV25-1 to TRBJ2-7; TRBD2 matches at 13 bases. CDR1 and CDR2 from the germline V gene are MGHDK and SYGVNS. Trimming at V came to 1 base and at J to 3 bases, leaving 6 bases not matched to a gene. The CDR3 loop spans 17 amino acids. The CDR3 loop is CASSELGTSGTSYEQYF. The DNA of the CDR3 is TGTGCCAGCAGTGAATTAGGGACTAGCGGGACCAGCTACGAGCAGTACTTC.

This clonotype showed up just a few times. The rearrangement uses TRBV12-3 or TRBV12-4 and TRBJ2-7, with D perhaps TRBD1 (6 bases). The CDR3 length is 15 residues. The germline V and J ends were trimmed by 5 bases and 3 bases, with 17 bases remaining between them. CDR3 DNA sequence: TGTGCCAGCAGTATCCAACAGGGTGGGGGCTACGAGCAGTACTTC. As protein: CASSIQQGGGYEQYF.

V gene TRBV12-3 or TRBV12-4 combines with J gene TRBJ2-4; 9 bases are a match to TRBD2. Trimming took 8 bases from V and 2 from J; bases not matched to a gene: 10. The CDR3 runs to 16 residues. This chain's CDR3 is CASGPGTSPSKNIQYF. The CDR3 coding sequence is TGTGCCAGCGGACCCGGGACTAGCCCTTCCAAAAACATTCAGTACTTC.

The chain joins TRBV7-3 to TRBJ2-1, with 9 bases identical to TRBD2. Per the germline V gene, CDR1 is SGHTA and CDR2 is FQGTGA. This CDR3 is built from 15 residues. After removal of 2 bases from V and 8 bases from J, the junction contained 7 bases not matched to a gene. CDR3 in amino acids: CASSLQAGGPYEQFF. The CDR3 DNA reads TGTGCCAGCAGCTTACAGGCGGGAGGGCCGTATGAGCAGTTCTTC.

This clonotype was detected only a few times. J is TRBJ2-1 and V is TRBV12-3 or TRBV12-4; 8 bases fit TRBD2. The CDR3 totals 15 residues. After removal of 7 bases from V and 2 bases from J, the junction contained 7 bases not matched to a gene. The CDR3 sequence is CASNFAGGTYNEQFF. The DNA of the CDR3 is TGTGCCAGCAACTTTGCGGGAGGAACCTACAATGAGCAGTTCTTC.

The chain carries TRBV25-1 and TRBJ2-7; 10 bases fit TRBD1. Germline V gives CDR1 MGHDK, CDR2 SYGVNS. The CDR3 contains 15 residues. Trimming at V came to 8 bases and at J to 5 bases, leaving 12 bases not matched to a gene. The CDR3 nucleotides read TGTGCCAGCGCTAGAACCGGGACAGGGGTCCACGAGCAGTACTTC. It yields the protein CASARTGTGVHEQYF.

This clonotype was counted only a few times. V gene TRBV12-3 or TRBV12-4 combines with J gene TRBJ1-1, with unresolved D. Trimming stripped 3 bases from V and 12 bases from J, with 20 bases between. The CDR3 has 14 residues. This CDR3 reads CASSFLMGGQRSFF. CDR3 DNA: TGTGCCAGCAGTTTTTTAATGGGAGGGCAGCGGTCTTTCTTT.

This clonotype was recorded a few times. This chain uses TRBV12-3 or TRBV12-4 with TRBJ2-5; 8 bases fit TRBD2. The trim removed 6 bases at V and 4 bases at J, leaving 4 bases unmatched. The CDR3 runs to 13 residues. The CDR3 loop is CASRAGAGETQYF. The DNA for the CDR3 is TGTGCCAGCAGAGCGGGAGCAGGAGAGACCCAGTACTTC.

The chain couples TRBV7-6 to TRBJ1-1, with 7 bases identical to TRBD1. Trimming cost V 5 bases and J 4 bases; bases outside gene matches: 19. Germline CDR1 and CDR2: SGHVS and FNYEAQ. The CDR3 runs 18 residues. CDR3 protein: CASSLTRGGLRGGTEAFF. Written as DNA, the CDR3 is TGTGCCAGCAGCCTTACCAGGGGGGGACTGAGGGGCGGCACTGAAGCTTTCTTT.

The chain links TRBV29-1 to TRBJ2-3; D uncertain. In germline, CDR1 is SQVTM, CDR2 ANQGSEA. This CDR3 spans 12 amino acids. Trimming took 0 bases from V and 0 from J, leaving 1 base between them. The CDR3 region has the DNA TGCAGCGTTGAAGATAGCACAGATACGCAGTATTTT. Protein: CSVEDSTDTQYF.

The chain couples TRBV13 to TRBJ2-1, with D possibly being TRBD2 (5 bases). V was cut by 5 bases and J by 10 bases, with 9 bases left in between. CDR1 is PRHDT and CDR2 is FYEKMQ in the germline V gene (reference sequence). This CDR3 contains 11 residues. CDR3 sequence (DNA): TGTGCCAGCAGCGCCACGGGGGAGCAGTTCTTC. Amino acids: CASSATGEQFF.

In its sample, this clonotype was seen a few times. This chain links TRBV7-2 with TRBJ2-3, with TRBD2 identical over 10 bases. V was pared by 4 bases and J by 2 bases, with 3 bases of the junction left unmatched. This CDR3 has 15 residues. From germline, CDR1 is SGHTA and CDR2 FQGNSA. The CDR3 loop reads CASSSLAGDTDTQYF. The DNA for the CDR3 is TGTGCCAGCAGCTCCCTAGCGGGGGACACAGATACGCAGTATTTT.